This TCR beta chain was identified during a study of beta chain features in type 1 diabetes. What was sequenced were expressed TCRB transcripts, since all of the isolated RNA had been reverse transcribed. Generated by immunoSEQ multiplex PCR, the TCRdb table keeps only in-frame clones and is missing some. In the table there are 350,000 or so clones, 15% to 20% of which are singletons. V lost 5 bases and J lost 4; bases outside the gene matches: 6. The CDR3 has 13 amino acids. Germline assignment: CDR1 SGHDT and CDR2 YYEEEE. This clone was found a few times. This chain uses TRBV5-6 with TRBJ2-7; the match to TRBD1 covers 7 bases. The clonotype was recovered from a woman under 30 in good health. The sample consisted of naive CD4+ T cells from blood. The CDR3 sequence: CASSRGTEYEQYF. DNA of the CDR3: TGTGCCAGCAGTCGAGGGACAGAGTACGAGCAGTACTTC.